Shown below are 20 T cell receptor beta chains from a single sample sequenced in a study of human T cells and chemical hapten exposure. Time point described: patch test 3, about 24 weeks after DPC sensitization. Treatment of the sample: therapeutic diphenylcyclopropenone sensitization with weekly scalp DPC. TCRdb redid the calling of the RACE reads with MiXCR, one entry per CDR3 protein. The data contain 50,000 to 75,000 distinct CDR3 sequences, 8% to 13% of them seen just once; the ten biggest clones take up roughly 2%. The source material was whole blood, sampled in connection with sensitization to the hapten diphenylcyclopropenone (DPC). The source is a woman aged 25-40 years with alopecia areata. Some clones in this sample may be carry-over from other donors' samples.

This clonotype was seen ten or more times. CDR3 nucleotide sequence: TGTGCCAGTAGGGACAGTAGCCTCGGAAACAATGAGCAGTTCTTC. This sequence encodes CASRDSSLGNNEQFF. The chain has TRBV19 and TRBJ2-1; the D gene is possibly TRBD1 (6 bases). V lost 6 bases and J 5 bases, leaving 17 bases between the germline ends. The CDR3 consists of 15 residues. Germline V CDR1 and CDR2: LNHDA, SQIVND (reference sequence).

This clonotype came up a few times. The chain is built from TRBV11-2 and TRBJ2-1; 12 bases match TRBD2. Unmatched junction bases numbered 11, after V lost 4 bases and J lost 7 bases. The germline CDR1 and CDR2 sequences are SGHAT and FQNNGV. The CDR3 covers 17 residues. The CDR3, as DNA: TGTGCCAGCAGCTACTCCCCCGGACTAGCGGGGTGGAATGAGCAGTTCTTC. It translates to CASSYSPGLAGWNEQFF.

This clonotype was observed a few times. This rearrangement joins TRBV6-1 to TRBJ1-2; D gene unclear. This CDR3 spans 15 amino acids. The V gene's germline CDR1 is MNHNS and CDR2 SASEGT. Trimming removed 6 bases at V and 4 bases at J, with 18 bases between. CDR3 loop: CASSPYNSGFYGYTF. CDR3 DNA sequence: TGTGCCAGCAGCCCATACAATTCAGGTTTCTATGGCTACACCTTC.

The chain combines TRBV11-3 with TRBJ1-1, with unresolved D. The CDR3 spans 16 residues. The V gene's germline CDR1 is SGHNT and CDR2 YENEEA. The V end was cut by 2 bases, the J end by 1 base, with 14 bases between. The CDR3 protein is CASSLFQWQPNTEAFF. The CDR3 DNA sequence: TGTGCCAGCAGCTTATTTCAGTGGCAGCCGAACACTGAAGCTTTCTTT. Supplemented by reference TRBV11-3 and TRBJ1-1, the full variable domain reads EAGVVQSPRYKIIEKKQPVAFWCNPISGHNTLYWYLQNLGQGPELLIRYENEEAVDDSQLPKDRFSAERLKGVDSTLKIQPAELGDSAVYLCASSLFQWQPNTEAFFGQGTRLTVV.

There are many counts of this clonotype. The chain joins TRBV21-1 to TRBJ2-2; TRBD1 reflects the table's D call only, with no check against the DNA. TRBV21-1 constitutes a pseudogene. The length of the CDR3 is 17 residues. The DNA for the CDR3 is TGTGCCAGCAGCAAACATCCAGGGATAACACCATCGGGGGAGCTGTTTTTT. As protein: CASSKHPGITPSGELFF.

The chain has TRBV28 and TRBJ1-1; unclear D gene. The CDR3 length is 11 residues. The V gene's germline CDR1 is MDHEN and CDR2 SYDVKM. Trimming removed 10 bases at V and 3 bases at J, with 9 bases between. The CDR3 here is CATRRYTEAFF. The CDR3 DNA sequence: TGTGCCACCCGACGGTACACTGAAGCTTTCTTT.

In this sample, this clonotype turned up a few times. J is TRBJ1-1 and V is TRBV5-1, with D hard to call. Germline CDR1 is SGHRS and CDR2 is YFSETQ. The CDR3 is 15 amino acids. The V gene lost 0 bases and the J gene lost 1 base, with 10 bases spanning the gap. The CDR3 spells CASSLGHGPNTEAFF. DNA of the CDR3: TGCGCCAGCAGCTTGGGTCATGGGCCGAACACTGAAGCTTTCTTT.

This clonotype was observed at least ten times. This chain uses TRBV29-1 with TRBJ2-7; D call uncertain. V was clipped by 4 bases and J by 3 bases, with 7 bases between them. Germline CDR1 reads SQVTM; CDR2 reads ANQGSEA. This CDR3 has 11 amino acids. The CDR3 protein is CSVVQYYEQYF. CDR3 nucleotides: TGCAGCGTTGTACAGTACTACGAGCAGTACTTC.

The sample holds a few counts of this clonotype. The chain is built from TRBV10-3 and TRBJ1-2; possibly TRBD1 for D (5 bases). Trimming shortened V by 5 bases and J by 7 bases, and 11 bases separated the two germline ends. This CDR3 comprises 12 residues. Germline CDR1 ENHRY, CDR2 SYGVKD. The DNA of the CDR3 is TGTGCCATCAGTTCTCAGGGCGGTGGCTACACCTTC. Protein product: CAISSQGGGYTF.

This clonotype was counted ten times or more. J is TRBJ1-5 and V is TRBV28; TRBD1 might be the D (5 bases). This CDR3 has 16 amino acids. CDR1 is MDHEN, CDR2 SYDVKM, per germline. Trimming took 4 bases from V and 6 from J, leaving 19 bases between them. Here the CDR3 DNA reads TGTGCCAGCAGTTCCCCAGCGTCGGGGACCAGTCAGCCCCAGCATTTT. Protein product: CASSSPASGTSQPQHF.

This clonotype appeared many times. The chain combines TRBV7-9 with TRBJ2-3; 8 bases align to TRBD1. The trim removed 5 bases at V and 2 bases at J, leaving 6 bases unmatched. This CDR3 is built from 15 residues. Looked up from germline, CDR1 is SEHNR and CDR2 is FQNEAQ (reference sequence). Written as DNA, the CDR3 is TGTGCCAGCAGCCGCCAGGGACAGGACACAGATACGCAGTATTTT. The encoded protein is CASSRQGQDTDTQYF.

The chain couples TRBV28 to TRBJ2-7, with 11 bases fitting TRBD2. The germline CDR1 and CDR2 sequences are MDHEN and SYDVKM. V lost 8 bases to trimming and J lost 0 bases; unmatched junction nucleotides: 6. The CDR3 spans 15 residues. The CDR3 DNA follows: TGTGCCAGCGGGACTAGCGGTACCAGCTCCTACGAGCAGTACTTC. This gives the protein CASGTSGTSSYEQYF.

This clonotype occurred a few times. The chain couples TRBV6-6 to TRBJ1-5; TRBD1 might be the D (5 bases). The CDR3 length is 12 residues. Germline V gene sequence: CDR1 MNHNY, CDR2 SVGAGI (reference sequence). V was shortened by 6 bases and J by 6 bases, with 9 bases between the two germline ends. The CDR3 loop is CASSHDSQPQHF. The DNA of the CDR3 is TGTGCCAGCAGCCATGACAGTCAGCCCCAGCATTTT.

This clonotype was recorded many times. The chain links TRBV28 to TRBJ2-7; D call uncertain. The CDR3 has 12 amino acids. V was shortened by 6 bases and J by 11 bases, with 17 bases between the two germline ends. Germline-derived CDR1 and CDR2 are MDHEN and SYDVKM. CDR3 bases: TGTGCCAGCAGCCTTCTAACGCGGCCGAAGTACTTC. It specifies CASSLLTRPKYF.

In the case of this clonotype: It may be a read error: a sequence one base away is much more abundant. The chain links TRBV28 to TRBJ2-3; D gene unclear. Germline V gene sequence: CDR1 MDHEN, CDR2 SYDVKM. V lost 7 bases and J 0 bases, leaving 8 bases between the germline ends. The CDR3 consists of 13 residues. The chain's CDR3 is CASITRSTDTQYF. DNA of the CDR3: TGTGCCAGCATCACCAGGAGCACAGATACGCAGTATTTT.

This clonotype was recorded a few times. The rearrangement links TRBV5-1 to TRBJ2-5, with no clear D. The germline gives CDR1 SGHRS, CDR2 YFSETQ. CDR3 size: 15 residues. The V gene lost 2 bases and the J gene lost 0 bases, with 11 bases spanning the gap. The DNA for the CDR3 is TGCGCCAGCAGCTTAGGATCGGCCCACCAAGAGACCCAGTACTTC. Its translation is CASSLGSAHQETQYF.

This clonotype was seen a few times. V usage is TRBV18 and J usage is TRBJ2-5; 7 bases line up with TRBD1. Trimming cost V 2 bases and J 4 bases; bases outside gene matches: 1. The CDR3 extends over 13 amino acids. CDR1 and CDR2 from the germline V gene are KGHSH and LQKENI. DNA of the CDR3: TGTGCCAGCTCACCAAGGGACAGAGAGACCCAGTACTTC. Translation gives CASSPRDRETQYF.

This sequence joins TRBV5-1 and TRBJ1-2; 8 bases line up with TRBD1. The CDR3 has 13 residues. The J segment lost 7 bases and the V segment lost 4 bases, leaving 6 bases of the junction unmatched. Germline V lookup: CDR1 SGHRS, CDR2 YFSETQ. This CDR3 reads CASSPGGASGYTF. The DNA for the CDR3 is TGCGCCAGCAGCCCAGGGGGCGCCTCTGGCTACACCTTC. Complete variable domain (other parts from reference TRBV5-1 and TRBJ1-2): KAGVTQTPRYLIKTRGQQVTLSCSPISGHRSVSWYQQTPGQGLQFLFEYFSETQRNKGNFPGRFSGRQFSNSRSEMNVSTLELGDSALYLCASSPGGASGYTFGSGTRLTVV.

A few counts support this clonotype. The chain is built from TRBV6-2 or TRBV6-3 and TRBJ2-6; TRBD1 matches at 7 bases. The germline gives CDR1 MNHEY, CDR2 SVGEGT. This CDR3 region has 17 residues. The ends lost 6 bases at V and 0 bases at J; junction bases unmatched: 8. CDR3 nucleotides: TGTGCCAGCAGAGGGGGACAGAGAACCTCTGGGGCCAACGTCCTGACTTTC. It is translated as CASRGGQRTSGANVLTF.

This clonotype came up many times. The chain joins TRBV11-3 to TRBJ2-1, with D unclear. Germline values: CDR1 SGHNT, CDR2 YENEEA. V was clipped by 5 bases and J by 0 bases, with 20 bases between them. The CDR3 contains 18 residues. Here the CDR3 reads CASSHSPIGPSSYNEQFF. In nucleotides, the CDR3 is TGTGCCAGCAGCCATTCCCCGATCGGGCCGAGCTCCTACAATGAGCAGTTCTTC. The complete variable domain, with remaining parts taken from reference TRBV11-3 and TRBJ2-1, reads EAGVVQSPRYKIIEKKQPVAFWCNPISGHNTLYWYLQNLGQGPELLIRYENEEAVDDSQLPKDRFSAERLKGVDSTLKIQPAELGDSAVYLCASSHSPIGPSSYNEQFFGPGTRLTVL.